This passage covers 4 T cell receptor beta chains from one sample sequenced in a study of T-cell memory formation after mild COVID-19. Using its own MiXCR run on the 5' RACE reads, TCRdb lists one record per CDR3 protein. The table records under 150,000 distinct CDR3 sequences, more than 15% of them present only once. Sequenced material: PBMCs or a T cell subset sorted from them (not recorded which). The receptor source for this set is an adult woman who had mild COVID-19 (a few samples of this study predate the infection). Cell type and time point are not known.

This clonotype was observed a few times. The chain employs TRBV7-2 and TRBJ2-3; D may match TRBD1 or TRBD2 (5 bases each). CDR3 size: 12 residues. The germline gives CDR1 SGHTA, CDR2 FQGNSA. V was clipped by 6 bases and J by 11 bases, with 15 bases between them. The CDR3 DNA is TGTGCCAGCAGACTAGATACAGGACGGCAGTATTTT. As protein: CASRLDTGRQYF.

There are a few counts of this clonotype. V and J are TRBV4-1 and TRBJ1-2, with D hard to call. There are 14 residues in the CDR3. Germline lookup yields CDR1 MGHRA and CDR2 YSYEKL. The V end lost 0 bases, the J end lost 2 bases, and 7 bases lay between the germline ends. DNA of the CDR3: TGCGCCAGCAGCCAAGAGCCTGCGAACTATGGCTACACCTTC. It yields the protein CASSQEPANYGYTF.

This clonotype was observed a handful of times. The J gene is TRBJ2-5, the V gene TRBV20-1, with 12 bases lining up with TRBD2. Trimming at V came to 5 bases and at J to 1 base, leaving 8 bases not matched to a gene. The CDR3 is 16 residues long. Germline values: CDR1 DFQATT, CDR2 SNEGSKA (reference sequence). The CDR3 sequence: CSAHQGLAGSQETQYF. CDR3 nucleotide sequence: TGCAGTGCTCACCAAGGACTAGCGGGATCCCAAGAGACCCAGTACTTC.

The gene calls are TRBV2 and TRBJ2-4, with D perhaps given as TRBD1 or TRBD2 (5 bases each). The CDR3 is made up of 16 amino acids. The germline V gene has CDR1 SNHLY and CDR2 FYNNEI. The V end lost 4 bases, the J end lost 3 bases, and 16 bases lay between the germline ends. CDR3 nucleotide sequence: TGTGCCAGCAGTGGACCCCTGGGGGATGTCAAAAACATTCAGTACTTC. Translating gives CASSGPLGDVKNIQYF.